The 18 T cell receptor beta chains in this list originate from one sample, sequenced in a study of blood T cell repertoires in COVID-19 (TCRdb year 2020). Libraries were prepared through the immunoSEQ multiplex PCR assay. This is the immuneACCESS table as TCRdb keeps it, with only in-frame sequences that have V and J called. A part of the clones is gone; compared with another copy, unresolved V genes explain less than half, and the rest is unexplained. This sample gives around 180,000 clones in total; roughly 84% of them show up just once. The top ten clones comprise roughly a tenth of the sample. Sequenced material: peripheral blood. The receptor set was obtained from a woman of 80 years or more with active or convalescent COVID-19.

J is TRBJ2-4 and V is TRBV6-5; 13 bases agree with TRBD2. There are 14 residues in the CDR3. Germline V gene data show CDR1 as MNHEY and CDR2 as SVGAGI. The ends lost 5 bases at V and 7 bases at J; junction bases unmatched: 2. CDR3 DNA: TGTGCCAGCAGTAAGACTAGCGGGAGGAACATTCAGTACTTC. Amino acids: CASSKTSGRNIQYF.

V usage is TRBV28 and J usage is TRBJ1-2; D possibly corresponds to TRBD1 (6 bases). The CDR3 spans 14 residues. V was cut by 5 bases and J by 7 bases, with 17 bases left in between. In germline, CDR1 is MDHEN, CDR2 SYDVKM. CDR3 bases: TGTGCCAGCAGTAGAGCGAACAGGGCCGCTGGCTACACCTTC. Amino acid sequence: CASSRANRAAGYTF.

The CDR3 loop is CASSYGLPNQPQHF. The CDR3 nucleotides are TGTGCCAGCAGTTATGGACTGCCAAATCAGCCCCAGCATTTT. The chain is built from TRBV28 and TRBJ1-5; D not resolved. V was cut by 4 bases and J by 4 bases, with 11 bases left in between. This CDR3 spans 14 amino acids. In germline, CDR1 is MDHEN, CDR2 SYDVKM.

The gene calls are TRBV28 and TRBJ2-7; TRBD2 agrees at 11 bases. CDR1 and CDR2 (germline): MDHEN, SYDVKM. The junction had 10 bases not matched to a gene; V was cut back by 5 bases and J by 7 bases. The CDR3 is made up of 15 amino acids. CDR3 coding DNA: TGTGCCAGCAGTCTCTCTAGCGGGAGGTTGGGGGAGCAGTACTTC. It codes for CASSLSSGRLGEQYF.

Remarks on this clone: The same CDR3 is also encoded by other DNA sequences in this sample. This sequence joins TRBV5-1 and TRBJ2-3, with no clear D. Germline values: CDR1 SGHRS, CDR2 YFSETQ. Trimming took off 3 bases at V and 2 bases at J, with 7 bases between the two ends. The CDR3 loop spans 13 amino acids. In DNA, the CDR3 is TGCGCCAGCAGCTCACAAAACACAGATACGCAGTATTTT. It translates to CASSSQNTDTQYF.

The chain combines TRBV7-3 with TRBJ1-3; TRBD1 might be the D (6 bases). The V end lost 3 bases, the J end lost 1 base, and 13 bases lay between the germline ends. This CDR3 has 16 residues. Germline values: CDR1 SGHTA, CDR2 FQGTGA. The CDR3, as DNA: TGTGCCAGCAGCTTGATGGGACACAGTTCTGGAAACACCATATATTTT. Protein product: CASSLMGHSSGNTIYF.

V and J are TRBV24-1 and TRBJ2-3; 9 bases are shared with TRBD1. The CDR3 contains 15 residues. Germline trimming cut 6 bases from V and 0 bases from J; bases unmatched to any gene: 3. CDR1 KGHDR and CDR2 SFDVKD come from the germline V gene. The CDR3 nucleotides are TGTGCCACCAGTTTTGGACAGGGGAGCACAGATACGCAGTATTTT. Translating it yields CATSFGQGSTDTQYF.

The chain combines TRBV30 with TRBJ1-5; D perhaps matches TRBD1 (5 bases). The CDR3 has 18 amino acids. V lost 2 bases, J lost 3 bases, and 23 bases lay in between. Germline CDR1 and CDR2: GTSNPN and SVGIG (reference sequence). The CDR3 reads CAWSPRRAGVSINQPQHF. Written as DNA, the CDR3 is TGTGCCTGGAGTCCCCGGAGGGCGGGGGTTTCTATCAATCAGCCCCAGCATTTT.

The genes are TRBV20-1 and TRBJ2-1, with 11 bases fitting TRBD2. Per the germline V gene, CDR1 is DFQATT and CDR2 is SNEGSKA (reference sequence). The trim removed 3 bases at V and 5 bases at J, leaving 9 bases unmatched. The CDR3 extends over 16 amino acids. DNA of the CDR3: TGCAGTGCTAGTGTAGCGGGAGGGCAAAAGGACAATGAGCAGTTCTTC. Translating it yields CSASVAGGQKDNEQFF.

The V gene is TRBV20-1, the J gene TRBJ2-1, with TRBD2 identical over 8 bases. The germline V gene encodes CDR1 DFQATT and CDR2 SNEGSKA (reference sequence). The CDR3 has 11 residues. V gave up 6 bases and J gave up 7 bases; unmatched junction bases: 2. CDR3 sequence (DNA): TGCAGTGCGCCTAGCGGGAATGAGCAGTTCTTC. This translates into CSAPSGNEQFF.

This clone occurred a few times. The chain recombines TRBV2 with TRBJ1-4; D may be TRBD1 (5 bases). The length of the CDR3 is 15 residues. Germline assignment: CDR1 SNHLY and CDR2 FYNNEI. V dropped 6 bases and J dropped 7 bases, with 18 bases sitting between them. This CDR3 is CASSKPTGVPEKLFF. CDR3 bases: TGTGCCAGCAGCAAGCCCACAGGTGTACCTGAAAAACTGTTTTTT.

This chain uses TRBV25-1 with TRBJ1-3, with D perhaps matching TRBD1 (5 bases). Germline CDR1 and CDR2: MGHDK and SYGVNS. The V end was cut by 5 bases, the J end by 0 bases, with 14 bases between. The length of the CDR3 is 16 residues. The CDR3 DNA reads TGTGCCAGCAGTTCCCCGGGACTGCCCTCTGGAAACACCATATATTTT. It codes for CASSSPGLPSGNTIYF. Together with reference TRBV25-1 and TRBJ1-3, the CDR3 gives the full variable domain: EADIYQTPRYLVIGTGKKITLECSQTMGHDKMYWYQQDPGMELHLIHYSYGVNSTEKGDLSSESTVSRIRTEHFPLTLESARPSHTSQYLCASSSPGLPSGNTIYFGEGSWLTVV.

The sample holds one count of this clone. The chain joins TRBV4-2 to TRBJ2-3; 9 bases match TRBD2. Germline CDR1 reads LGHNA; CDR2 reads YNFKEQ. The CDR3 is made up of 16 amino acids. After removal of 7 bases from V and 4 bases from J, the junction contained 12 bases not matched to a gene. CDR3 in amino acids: CASTPSAGGPADTQYF. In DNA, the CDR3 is TGTGCCAGCACCCCATCTGCGGGAGGGCCGGCAGATACGCAGTATTTT.

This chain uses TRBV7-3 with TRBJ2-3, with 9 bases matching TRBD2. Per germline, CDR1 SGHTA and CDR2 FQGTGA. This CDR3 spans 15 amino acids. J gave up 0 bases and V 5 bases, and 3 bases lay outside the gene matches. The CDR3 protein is CASSATSGSTDTQYF. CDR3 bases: TGTGCCAGCAGCGCCACTAGCGGGAGCACAGATACGCAGTATTTT.

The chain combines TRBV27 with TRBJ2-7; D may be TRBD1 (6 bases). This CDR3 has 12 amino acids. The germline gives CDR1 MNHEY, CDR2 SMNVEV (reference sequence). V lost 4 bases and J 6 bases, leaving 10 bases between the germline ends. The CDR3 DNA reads TGTGCCAGCAGTTCCCGAGGGGGCGAGCAGTACTTC. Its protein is CASSSRGGEQYF.

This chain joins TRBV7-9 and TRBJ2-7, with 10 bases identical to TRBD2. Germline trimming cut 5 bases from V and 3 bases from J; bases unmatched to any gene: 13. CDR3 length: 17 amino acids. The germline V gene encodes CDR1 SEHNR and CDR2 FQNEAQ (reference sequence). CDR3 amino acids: CASSHDTSSGRRYEQYF. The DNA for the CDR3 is TGTGCCAGCAGCCACGACACTTCTAGCGGGAGACGCTACGAGCAGTACTTC.

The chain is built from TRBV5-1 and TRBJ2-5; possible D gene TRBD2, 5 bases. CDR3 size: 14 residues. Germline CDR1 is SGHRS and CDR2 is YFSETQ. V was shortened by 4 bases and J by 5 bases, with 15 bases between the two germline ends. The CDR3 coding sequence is TGCGCCAGCAGCAAGGGAGCTGCATTGGAGACCCAGTACTTC. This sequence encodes CASSKGAALETQYF.

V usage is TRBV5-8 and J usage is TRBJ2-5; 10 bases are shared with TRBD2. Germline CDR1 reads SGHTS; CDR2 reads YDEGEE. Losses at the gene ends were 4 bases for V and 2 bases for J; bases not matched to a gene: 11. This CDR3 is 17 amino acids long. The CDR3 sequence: CASSPGLAGVGQETQYF. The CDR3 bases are TGTGCCAGCAGCCCTGGTCTAGCGGGAGTGGGACAAGAGACCCAGTACTTC.